Below are 27 T cell receptor beta chains sequenced from a single sample in a study of neurological immune-mediated disorders. TCRdb reprocessed the 5' RACE reads via MiXCR and lists one record per CDR3 protein. The sample lists about 95,000 distinct CDR3 sequences; roughly 3.5% were seen once. The sequencing sample was made of PBMCs. All receptors come from a woman aged 18 to 35 with multiple sclerosis.

In this sample, this clonotype turned up many times. This chain joins TRBV3-1 and TRBJ2-7, with TRBD1 matching over 9 bases. V shed 4 bases, J shed 0 bases, and the junction held 4 bases outside the gene matches. In germline, CDR1 is LGHDT, CDR2 YNNKEL (reference sequence). This CDR3 contains 15 residues. The CDR3 nucleotides read TGTGCCAGCAGCCGAGGGACAGGGACCTCCTACGAGCAGTACTTC. It codes for CASSRGTGTSYEQYF.

This clonotype came up many times. V and J are TRBV7-9 and TRBJ2-1; maybe TRBD1 (5 bases). V shed 5 bases and J shed 9 bases, with 20 bases lying between them. This CDR3 comprises 15 residues. The germline V gene has CDR1 SEHNR and CDR2 FQNEAQ (reference sequence). The CDR3 DNA sequence: TGTGCCAGCAGCCGCGCGCTAGGGGCATTTAGTGAGCAGTTCTTC. Encoded protein: CASSRALGAFSEQFF.

This clonotype was picked up many times. The rearrangement joins TRBV15 to TRBJ2-1; D is unresolved. The CDR3 has 13 amino acids. With 9 bases removed from V and 0 bases from J, the gap between germline ends came to 9 bases. In germline, CDR1 is LNHNV, CDR2 YYDKDF (reference sequence). This chain's CDR3 is CATSNRSYNEQFF. The DNA of the CDR3 is TGTGCCACGTCTAATCGCTCCTACAATGAGCAGTTCTTC.

In its sample, this clonotype was seen many times. The chain has TRBV12-3 or TRBV12-4 and TRBJ1-5; D may be TRBD1 (5 bases). V lost 6 bases and J 5 bases, leaving 17 bases between the germline ends. There are 15 residues in the CDR3. Here the CDR3 reads CASSGDRPWDQPQHF. DNA of the CDR3: TGTGCCAGCAGCGGGGACCGGCCTTGGGATCAGCCCCAGCATTTT.

This clonotype occurred many times. The chain is built from TRBV29-1 and TRBJ2-5; TRBD1 matches 11 bases. After removal of 6 bases from V and 5 bases from J, the junction contained 5 bases not matched to a gene. This CDR3 region has 13 residues. Germline values: CDR1 SQVTM, CDR2 ANQGSEA. This CDR3 is CSVDRDRGETQYF. As DNA, the CDR3 is TGCAGCGTGGACCGGGACAGGGGGGAGACCCAGTACTTC.

This clonotype was detected many times. J is TRBJ1-2 and V is TRBV15; no definite D call. The CDR3 contains 12 residues. Germline V lookup: CDR1 LNHNV, CDR2 YYDKDF (reference sequence). Trimming took 6 bases from V and 2 from J, leaving 7 bases between them. CDR3 sequence reads: CATSSRNYGYTF. CDR3 nucleotide sequence: TGTGCCACCAGTTCCCGGAACTATGGCTACACCTTC.

In its sample, this clonotype was seen many times. This chain joins TRBV5-5 and TRBJ2-7; TRBD2 matches at 7 bases. This CDR3 is 14 amino acids long. With 4 bases clipped from V and 3 bases from J, the junction kept 7 bases outside the gene matches. Germline CDR1 and CDR2: SGHKS and YYEKEE (reference sequence). CDR3: CASSPSREGYEQYF. CDR3 in DNA: TGTGCCAGCAGCCCCAGCAGGGAGGGCTACGAGCAGTACTTC.

This clonotype was seen at least ten times. This chain uses TRBV19 with TRBJ2-1; a possible D gene is TRBD1 (6 bases). V was pared by 10 bases and J by 7 bases, with 23 bases between. CDR3 size: 15 residues. Germline values: CDR1 LNHDA, CDR2 SQIVND (reference sequence). CDR3 nucleotides: TGTGCCACCCGTGGGGGCGGGTGGGGAAGGAATGAGCAGTTCTTC. Translated, it gives CATRGGGWGRNEQFF. Supplemented by reference TRBV19 and TRBJ2-1, the full variable domain reads DGGITQSPKYLFRKEGQNVTLSCEQNLNHDAMYWYRQDPGQGLRLIYYSQIVNDFQKGDIAEGYSVSREKKESFPLTVTSAQKNPTAFYLCATRGGGWGRNEQFFGPGTRLTVL.

This clonotype was detected many times. The chain joins TRBV3-1 to TRBJ2-5, with D maybe TRBD2 (6 bases). The V gene's germline CDR1 is LGHDT and CDR2 YNNKEL (reference sequence). CDR3 length: 17 residues. Trimming shortened V by 0 bases and J by 0 bases, and 14 bases separated the two germline ends. This CDR3 reads CASSQEDPGLDQETQYF. In nucleotides, the CDR3 is TGTGCCAGCAGCCAAGAGGATCCGGGACTGGACCAAGAGACCCAGTACTTC.

The chain recombines TRBV7-2 with TRBJ2-5, with 10 nucleotides matching TRBD2. After removal of 5 bases from V and 3 bases from J, the junction contained 6 bases not matched to a gene. The CDR3 is 15 residues long. Looked up from germline, CDR1 is SGHTA and CDR2 is FQGNSA. In DNA, the CDR3 is TGTGCCAGCAGCCTCGGTAGCGGGGGGAAAGAGACCCAGTACTTC. Translated: CASSLGSGGKETQYF.

This clonotype was observed at least ten times. The chain is built from TRBV5-1 and TRBJ2-5; TRBD2 aligns across 7 bases. Germline V lookup: CDR1 SGHRS, CDR2 YFSETQ. V was pared by 2 bases and J by 2 bases, with 3 bases of the junction left unmatched. This CDR3 is 14 amino acids long. The CDR3 region has the DNA TGCGCCAGCAGCTTAACTAGCGTTCAAGAGACCCAGTACTTC. Its protein is CASSLTSVQETQYF.

This clonotype was seen repeatedly, ten times or more. The chain employs TRBV5-1 and TRBJ2-1; D not certain. Per the germline V gene, CDR1 is SGHRS and CDR2 is YFSETQ. V was pared by 2 bases and J by 8 bases, with 8 bases between. CDR3 length equals 12 residues. The DNA of the CDR3 is TGCGCCAGCAGCTTCCTCTTCGATGAGCAGTTCTTC. It encodes CASSFLFDEQFF.

This clonotype was observed many times. CDR3 nucleotides: TGCAGTGCACCTTGGGGGGTAAACACTGAAGCTTTCTTT. It yields the protein CSAPWGVNTEAFF. The chain is built from TRBV20-1 and TRBJ1-1, with D possibly matching TRBD1 (5 bases). Trimming shortened V by 6 bases and J by 2 bases, and 13 bases separated the two germline ends. The CDR3 has 13 residues. CDR1 and CDR2 from the germline V gene are DFQATT and SNEGSKA (reference sequence).

As for this clonotype: A read error may explain this, as a much larger clone is one base away. V and J are TRBV20-1 and TRBJ1-6; D not resolved. The CDR3 loop spans 14 amino acids. V lost 6 bases, J lost 4 bases, and 13 bases lay in between. Germline V gene data show CDR1 as DFQATT and CDR2 as SNEGSKA (reference sequence). CDR3 sequence reads: CSAGGLNYNSPLHF. The DNA for the CDR3 is TGCAGTGCAGGAGGACTTAATTATAATTCACCCCTCCACTTT.

The sample holds many counts of this clonotype. The chain combines TRBV7-9 with TRBJ2-7; 10 positions match TRBD2. Germline V gives CDR1 SEHNR, CDR2 FQNEAQ (reference sequence). The CDR3 has 16 amino acids. The ends lost 1 base at V and 7 bases at J; junction bases unmatched: 10. The CDR3 protein is CASSLGYLAGVGEQYF. The CDR3 region has the DNA TGTGCCAGCAGCTTAGGATACCTAGCGGGAGTCGGGGAGCAGTACTTC.

This clonotype came up a few times. V usage is TRBV20-1 and J usage is TRBJ2-7; 11 bases are shared with TRBD2. The length of the CDR3 is 14 residues. Germline CDR1 DFQATT, CDR2 SNEGSKA (reference sequence). Losses at the gene ends were 2 bases for V and 4 bases for J; bases not matched to a gene: 4. CDR3 bases: TGCAGTGCTAGACCCGGGACTAGCGGATACGAGCAGTACTTC. This translates into CSARPGTSGYEQYF.

This clonotype has ten or more counts. The V gene is TRBV9, the J gene TRBJ2-1, with no clear D. Looked up from germline, CDR1 is SGDLS and CDR2 is YYNGEE. V was shortened by 0 bases and J by 6 bases, with 13 bases between the two germline ends. The CDR3 extends over 15 amino acids. The CDR3 sequence is CASSVGKKPINEQFF. CDR3 in DNA: TGTGCCAGCAGCGTAGGGAAGAAACCCATCAATGAGCAGTTCTTC.

This clonotype was counted only a few times. The J gene is TRBJ2-7, the V gene TRBV20-1; no reliable D call. This CDR3 contains 12 residues. Trimming removed 3 bases at V and 5 bases at J, with 11 bases between. The V gene's germline CDR1 is DFQATT and CDR2 SNEGSKA (reference sequence). The CDR3 coding sequence is TGCAGTGCTAGCCCGACGGCCCACGAGCAGTACTTC. This translates into CSASPTAHEQYF.

In its sample, this clonotype was seen many times. V and J are TRBV12-3 or TRBV12-4 and TRBJ1-5; D is unresolved. The CDR3 is 14 amino acids. V was cut by 5 bases and J by 0 bases, with 8 bases left in between. CDR3 residues: CASSPLNSNQPQHF. In DNA, the CDR3 is TGTGCCAGCAGTCCCCTAAATAGCAATCAGCCCCAGCATTTT.

This clonotype was detected many times. This chain links TRBV29-1 with TRBJ2-7, with D possibly being TRBD1 (6 bases). Trimming pared 2 bases from V and 4 bases from J, leaving 18 bases between. Germline V gene lookup returns CDR1 SQVTM and CDR2 ANQGSEA. The CDR3 runs 15 residues. CDR3 DNA: TGCAGCGTTGAACTCAGGGGTCGTCATGTTTACGAGCAGTACTTC. This gives the protein CSVELRGRHVYEQYF.

In its sample, this clonotype was seen many times. The chain carries TRBV20-1 and TRBJ2-5, with D tentatively TRBD2 (5 bases). This CDR3 is 13 amino acids long. V shed 3 bases and J shed 4 bases, with 12 bases lying between them. Germline CDR1 reads DFQATT; CDR2 reads SNEGSKA (reference sequence). CDR3 residues: CSASSLSGETQYF. The CDR3 region has the DNA TGCAGTGCTAGTTCTTTGAGCGGAGAGACCCAGTACTTC.

This clonotype was recorded many times. The chain recombines TRBV12-3 or TRBV12-4 with TRBJ2-2, with 9 bases that match TRBD2. This CDR3 spans 15 amino acids. J lost 4 bases, V lost 9 bases, and 9 bases had no gene match. The CDR3 reads CASCGAGGFTGELFF. The CDR3 nucleotides read TGTGCCAGTTGCGGGGCGGGAGGGTTCACCGGGGAGCTGTTTTTT.

This clonotype has a count of ten or more. CDR3 sequence reads: CASSQNTGDEQFF. The CDR3 nucleotides are TGCGCCAGCAGCCAAAATACAGGGGATGAGCAGTTCTTC. This rearrangement joins TRBV4-3 to TRBJ2-1; 7 bases line up with TRBD1. Germline V lookup: CDR1 LGHNA, CDR2 YSLEER. J lost 8 bases, V lost 2 bases, and 3 bases had no gene match. The CDR3 runs 13 residues.

This clonotype was seen a few times. This chain joins TRBV7-2 and TRBJ1-5; D remains ambiguous. The CDR3 has 16 amino acids. Germline CDR1 reads SGHTA; CDR2 reads FQGNSA. V was clipped by 2 bases and J by 6 bases, with 17 bases between them. Here the CDR3 DNA reads TGTGCCAGCAGCTTAACGTCACTTCGGGTTGCTCAGCCCCAGCATTTT. Its translation is CASSLTSLRVAQPQHF.

This clonotype has a count of ten or more. The chain couples TRBV3-1 to TRBJ1-1; 7 nucleotides match TRBD1. Trimming at V came to 2 bases and at J to 8 bases, leaving 14 bases not matched to a gene. The CDR3 contains 16 residues. Germline V gene data show CDR1 as LGHDT and CDR2 as YNNKEL (reference sequence). The DNA for the CDR3 is TGTGCCAGCAGCCAACCCGGGACAGTTCTTTATCGAGAAGCTTTCTTT. Translated: CASSQPGTVLYREAFF.

In its sample, this clonotype was seen many times. The chain combines TRBV6-2 or TRBV6-3 with TRBJ1-5; 9 bases match TRBD1. This CDR3 has 15 amino acids. The trim removed 4 bases at V and 5 bases at J, leaving 6 bases unmatched. CDR1 is MNHEY and CDR2 is SVGEGT in the germline V gene. The CDR3 nucleotides are TGTGCCAGCAGTTCCACGGGGACAGGGTATCAGCCCCAGCATTTT. This translates into CASSSTGTGYQPQHF.

This clonotype was counted ten times or more. This chain connects TRBV5-1 to TRBJ2-1; TRBD2 might be the D (7 bases). Between the trimmed V and J ends, which lost 3 bases and 3 bases, there was a span of 13 bases. CDR1 is SGHRS, CDR2 YFSETQ, per germline. The CDR3 spans 15 residues. The CDR3 DNA reads TGCGCCAGCAGCTCGGGAGGAGGGGGCTACAATGAGCAGTTCTTC. Translating it yields CASSSGGGGYNEQFF.